This TCR beta chain was retrieved from a study of response to subunit inactivated influenza vaccine. Study findings and constraints: Authors suggested seasonal influenza vaccinations each recruit few new T cells.

About this clonotype itself: Its antigen is unknown.

Via MiXCR, TCRdb re-called the RT-PCR reads, giving one row per CDR3 protein. The sample lists about 520,000 distinct CDR3 sequences; approximately 7.3% were seen once. J lost 12 bases, V lost 0 bases, and 2 bases had no gene match. There are 12 residues in the CDR3. The germline V gene has CDR1 ENHRY and CDR2 SYGVKD. The chain couples TRBV10-3 to TRBJ2-1, with 7 bases lining up with TRBD2. The source of this sequence is a man aged 45 to 70 who received an inactivated influenza vaccine. The sample in question was PBMCs from blood, obtained roughly 24 months after vaccination. Here the CDR3 DNA reads TGTGCCATCAGTGAGTCGGGGGGGTGGCAGTTCTTC. Protein sequence: CAISESGGWQFF.